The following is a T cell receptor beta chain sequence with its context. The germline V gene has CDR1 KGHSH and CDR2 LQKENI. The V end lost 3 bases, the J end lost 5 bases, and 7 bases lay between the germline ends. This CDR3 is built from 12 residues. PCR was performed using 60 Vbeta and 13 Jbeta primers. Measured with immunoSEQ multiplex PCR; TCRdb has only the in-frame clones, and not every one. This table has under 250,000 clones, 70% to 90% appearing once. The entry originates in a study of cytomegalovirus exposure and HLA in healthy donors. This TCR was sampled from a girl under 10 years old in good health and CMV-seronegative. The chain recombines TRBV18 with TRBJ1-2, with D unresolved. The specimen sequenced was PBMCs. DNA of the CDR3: TGTGCCAGCTCACCCCCGGGGTATGGCTACACCTTC. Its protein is CASSPPGYGYTF.